This T cell receptor (beta chain) originates from a study of CXCR3-negative and CXCR3-positive naive CD8 T cells. General study results and limits: More hydrophobic TRB CDR3s occurred in CXCR3-positive than in CXCR3-negative naive cells.

Through 5' RACE with UMI labels, the TRB cDNA libraries were prepared. TCRdb derives one entry per CDR3 protein from the 5' RACE reads, leaving out DNA. This sample's clone table lists around 130,000 distinct CDR3 sequences. Regarding this clonotype: Antigen unknown.

Germline CDR1 and CDR2: LGHNT and FRNRAP. The CDR3 length is 14 residues. The receptor comes from a human donor in good health. Some clones in this sample may be carry-over from other donors' samples. The rearrangement links TRBV12-5 to TRBJ2-5. The sequenced sample consisted of naive CXCR3+ CD8+ T cells from blood. Documented subset: CD45RO-CCR7+CD27+CD95- naive CD8+ T cells expressing CXCR3 (TNR3+). The chain's CDR3 is CASGLVGRWETQYF.